The clone carrying this T cell receptor beta chain was counted many times. The data were obtained in a study of response to subunit inactivated influenza vaccine. Each CDR3 protein is one row after TCRdb ran MiXCR on the RT-PCR reads. This sample carries more than 400,000 distinct CDR3 sequences, around 9.9% of them seen once, and the ten largest clones take 10% to 15%. Trimming at V came to 6 bases and at J to 3 bases, leaving 9 bases not matched to a gene. The germline V gene encodes CDR1 SQVTM and CDR2 ANQGSEA. The CDR3 is 16 amino acids. V is TRBV29-1 and J is TRBJ2-3; 13 bases fit TRBD2. The source of this sequence is a man aged 45-65 years who received an inactivated influenza vaccine. Sequences were derived from PBMCs from blood, sampled about 6 weeks after vaccination. The CDR3 bases are TGCAGCGTATGGAAGACTAGCGGGGGGAGGACAGATACGCAGTATTTT. Its translation: CSVWKTSGGRTDTQYF.